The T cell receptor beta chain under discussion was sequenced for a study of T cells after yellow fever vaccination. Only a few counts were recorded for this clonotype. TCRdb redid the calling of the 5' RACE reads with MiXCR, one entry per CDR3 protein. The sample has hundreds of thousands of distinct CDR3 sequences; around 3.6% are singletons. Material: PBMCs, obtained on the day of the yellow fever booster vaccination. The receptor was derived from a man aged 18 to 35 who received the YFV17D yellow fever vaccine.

Here the CDR3 DNA reads TGTGCCAGCTTGGGGGGCAGCGCGTCGATTGCAACTAATGAAAAACTGTTTTTT. Translation: CASLGGSASIATNEKLFF. The V gene is TRBV2, the J gene TRBJ1-4; weak D call: TRBD1 (6 bases). Trimming stripped 8 bases from V and 0 bases from J, with 22 bases between. Germline assignment: CDR1 SNHLY and CDR2 FYNNEI. This CDR3 has 18 amino acids.